In its sample, the clone carrying this T cell receptor beta chain was seen a few times. In the source study's methods: By means of reference gene primer amplification, nucleated cell counts were estimated. Sequencing used immunoSEQ multiplex PCR; TCRdb keeps in-frame clones, though not all of them. The D gene and trimming were derived from the DNA, and the V and J assignments and clone size from that table. This sample has 150,000 to 200,000 clones; over 75% occur once, and the top ten carry roughly 9.7%. The CDR3 is 12 amino acids. Germline V gene sequence: CDR1 GTSNPN, CDR2 SVGIG (reference sequence). V was trimmed by 5 bases and J by 4 bases, leaving 11 bases between them. The data stem from a study of blood T cell repertoires in COVID-19. Study-wide context: Acute-phase and convalescent COVID-19 samples originated in the United States, Italy and Spain. In each case, the material was cDNA or gDNA derived from T cells, B-cell-depleted T cells, or PBMCs.

The clonotype comes from a human donor with active or convalescent COVID-19. The donor label of this sample is uncertain. Sequencing was carried out using peripheral blood. The rearrangement joins TRBV30 to TRBJ1-2; TRBD1 is a possible D gene (6 bases). CDR3 bases: TGTGCCTGGGGGACAATTGGCTATGGCTACACCTTC. Protein sequence: CAWGTIGYGYTF.